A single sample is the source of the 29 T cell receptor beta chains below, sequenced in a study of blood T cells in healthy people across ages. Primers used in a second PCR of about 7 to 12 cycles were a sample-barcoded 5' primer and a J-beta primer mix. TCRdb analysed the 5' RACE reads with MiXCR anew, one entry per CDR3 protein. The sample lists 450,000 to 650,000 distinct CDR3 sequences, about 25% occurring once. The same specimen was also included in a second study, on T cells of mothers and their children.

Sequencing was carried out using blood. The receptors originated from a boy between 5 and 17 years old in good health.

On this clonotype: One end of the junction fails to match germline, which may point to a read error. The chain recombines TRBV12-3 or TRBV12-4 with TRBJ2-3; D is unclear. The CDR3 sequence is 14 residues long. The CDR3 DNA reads TGTGCCAGCAGTATCACCACGACAACAGATACGCAATATTTT. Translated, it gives CASSITTTTDTQYF.

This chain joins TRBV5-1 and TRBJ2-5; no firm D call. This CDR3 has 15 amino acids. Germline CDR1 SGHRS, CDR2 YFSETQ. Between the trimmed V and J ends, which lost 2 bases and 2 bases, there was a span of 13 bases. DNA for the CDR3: TGCGCCAGCAGCTTAGGTAGTATGCTTCAAGAGACCCAGTACTTC. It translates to CASSLGSMLQETQYF. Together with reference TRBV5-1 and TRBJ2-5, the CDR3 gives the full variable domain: KAGVTQTPRYLIKTRGQQVTLSCSPISGHRSVSWYQQTPGQGLQFLFEYFSETQRNKGNFPGRFSGRQFSNSRSEMNVSTLELGDSALYLCASSLGSMLQETQYFGPGTRLLVL.

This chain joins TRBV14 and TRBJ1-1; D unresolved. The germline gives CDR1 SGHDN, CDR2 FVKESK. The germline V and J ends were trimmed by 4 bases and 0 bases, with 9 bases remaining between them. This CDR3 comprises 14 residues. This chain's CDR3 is CASSPKFMNTEAFF. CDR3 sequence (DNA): TGTGCCAGCAGCCCGAAATTCATGAACACTGAAGCTTTCTTT.

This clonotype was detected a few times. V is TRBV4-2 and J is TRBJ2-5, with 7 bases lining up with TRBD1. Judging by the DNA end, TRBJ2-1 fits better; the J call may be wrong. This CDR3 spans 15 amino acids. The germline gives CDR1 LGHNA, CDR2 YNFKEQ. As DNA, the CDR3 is TGTGCCAGCAGCCAAGATAGGGGGCCTTACAATGAGCAGTTCTTC. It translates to CASSQDRGPYNEQFF.

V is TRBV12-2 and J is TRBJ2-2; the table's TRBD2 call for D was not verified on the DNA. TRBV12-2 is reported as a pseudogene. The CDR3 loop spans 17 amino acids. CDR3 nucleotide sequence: TGTGCAAGTCGCTTAGGGACTAGAGGCGTTTCCACCGGGGAGCTGTTTTTT. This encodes CASRLGTRGVSTGELFF.

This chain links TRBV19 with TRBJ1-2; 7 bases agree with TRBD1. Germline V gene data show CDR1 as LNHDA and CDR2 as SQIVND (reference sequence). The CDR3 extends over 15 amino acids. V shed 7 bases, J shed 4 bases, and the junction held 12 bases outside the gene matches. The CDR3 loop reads CASTDSHGTAYGYTF. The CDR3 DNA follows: TGTGCCAGTACCGATTCTCACGGGACAGCCTATGGCTACACCTTC.

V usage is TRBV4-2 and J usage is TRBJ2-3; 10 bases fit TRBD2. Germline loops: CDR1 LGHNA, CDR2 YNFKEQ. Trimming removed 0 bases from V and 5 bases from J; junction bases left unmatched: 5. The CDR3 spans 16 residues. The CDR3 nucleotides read TGTGCCAGCAGCCAAGATTTCAGCGGGGGGGTAGATACGCAGTATTTT. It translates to CASSQDFSGGVDTQYF.

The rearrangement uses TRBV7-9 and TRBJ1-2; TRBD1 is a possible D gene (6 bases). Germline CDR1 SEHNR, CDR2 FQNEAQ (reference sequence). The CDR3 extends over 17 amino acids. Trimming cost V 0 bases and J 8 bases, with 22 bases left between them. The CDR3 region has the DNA TGTGCCAGCAGCTTAGCGCCGACAGGCACGAAGGTTTTCGGCTACACCTTC. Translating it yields CASSLAPTGTKVFGYTF.

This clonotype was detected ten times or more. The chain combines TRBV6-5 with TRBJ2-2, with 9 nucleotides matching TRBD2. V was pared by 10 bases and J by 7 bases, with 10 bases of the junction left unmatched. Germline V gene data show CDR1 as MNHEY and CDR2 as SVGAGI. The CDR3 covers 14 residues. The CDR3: CATSRGGASGELFF. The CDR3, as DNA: TGTGCCACCTCTCGCGGGGGGGCGAGCGGGGAGCTGTTTTTT.

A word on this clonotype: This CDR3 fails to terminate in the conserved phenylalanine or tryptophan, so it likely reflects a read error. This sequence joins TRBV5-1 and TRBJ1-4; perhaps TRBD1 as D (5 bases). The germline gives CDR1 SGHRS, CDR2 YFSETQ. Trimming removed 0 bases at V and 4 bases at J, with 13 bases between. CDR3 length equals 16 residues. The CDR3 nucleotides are TGCGCCAGCAGCTTGGGTACCGGGACGCGTAATGAAAAACTGTTTATT. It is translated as CASSLGTGTRNEKLFI.

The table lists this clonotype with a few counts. This CDR3 is CASSQEASNQPQHF. CDR3 nucleotide sequence: TGTGCCAGCAGCCAAGAGGCTAGCAATCAGCCCCAGCATTTT. The chain links TRBV4-2 to TRBJ1-5; D is unresolved. From germline, CDR1 is LGHNA and CDR2 YNFKEQ. The length of the CDR3 is 14 residues. V was cut by 0 bases and J by 0 bases, with 3 bases left in between.

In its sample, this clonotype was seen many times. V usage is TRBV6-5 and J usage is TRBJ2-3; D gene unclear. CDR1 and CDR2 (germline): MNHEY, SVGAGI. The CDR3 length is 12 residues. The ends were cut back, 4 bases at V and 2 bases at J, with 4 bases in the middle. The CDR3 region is CASSSLTDTQYF. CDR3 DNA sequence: TGTGCCAGCAGTTCGCTCACAGATACGCAGTATTTT.

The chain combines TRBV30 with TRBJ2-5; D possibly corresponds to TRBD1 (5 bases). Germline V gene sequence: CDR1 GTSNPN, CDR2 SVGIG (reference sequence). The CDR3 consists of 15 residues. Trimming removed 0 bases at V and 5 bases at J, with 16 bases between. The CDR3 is CAWSVGVRSGETQYF. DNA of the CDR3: TGTGCCTGGAGTGTAGGGGTCAGGTCAGGGGAGACCCAGTACTTC.

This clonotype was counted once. CDR3 DNA: TGCAGCGTTCGGCTAGCGGGTACGGGAATGCAGTACTTC. As protein: CSVRLAGTGMQYF. This chain uses TRBV29-1 with TRBJ2-1; 8 bases are a match to TRBD2. Gene TRBJ2-7 matches the end of the DNA better, so the J call may be wrong. This CDR3 comprises 13 residues. The germline gives CDR1 SQVTM, CDR2 ANQGSEA.

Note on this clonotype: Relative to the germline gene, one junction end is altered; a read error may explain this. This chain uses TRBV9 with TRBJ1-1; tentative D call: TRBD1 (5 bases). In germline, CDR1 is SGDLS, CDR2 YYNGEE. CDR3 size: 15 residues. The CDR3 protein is CASSVEPGSGTEALF. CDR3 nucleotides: TGTGCCAGCAGCGTAGAGCCGGGCTCGGGGACTGAAGCTCTCTTT.

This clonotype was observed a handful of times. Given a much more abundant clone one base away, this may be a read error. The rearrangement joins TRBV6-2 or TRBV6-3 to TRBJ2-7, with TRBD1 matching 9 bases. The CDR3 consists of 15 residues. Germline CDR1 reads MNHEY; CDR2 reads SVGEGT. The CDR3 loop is CAGSWPVDRGLEQYF. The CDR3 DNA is TGTGCCGGCAGTTGGCCGGTGGACAGGGGTCTCGAGCAGTACTTC.

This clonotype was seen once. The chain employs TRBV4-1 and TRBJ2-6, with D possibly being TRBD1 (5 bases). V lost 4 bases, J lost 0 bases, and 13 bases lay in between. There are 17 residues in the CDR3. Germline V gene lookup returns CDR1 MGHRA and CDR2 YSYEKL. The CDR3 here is CASSPDRASSGANVLTF. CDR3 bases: TGCGCCAGCAGCCCTGACAGAGCTAGCTCTGGGGCCAACGTCCTGACTTTC.

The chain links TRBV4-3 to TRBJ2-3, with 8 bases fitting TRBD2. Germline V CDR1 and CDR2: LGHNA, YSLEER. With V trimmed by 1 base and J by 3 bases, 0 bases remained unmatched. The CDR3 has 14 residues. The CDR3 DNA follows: TGCGCCAGCAGCCAAGGACTAGCGACAGATACGCAGTATTTT. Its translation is CASSQGLATDTQYF.

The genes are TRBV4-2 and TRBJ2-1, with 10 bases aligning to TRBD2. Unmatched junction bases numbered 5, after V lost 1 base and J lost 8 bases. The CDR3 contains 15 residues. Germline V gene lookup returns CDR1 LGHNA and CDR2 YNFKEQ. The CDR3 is CASSQVTAGGHEQFF. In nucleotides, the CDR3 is TGTGCCAGCAGCCAAGTAACAGCGGGAGGGCATGAGCAGTTCTTC.

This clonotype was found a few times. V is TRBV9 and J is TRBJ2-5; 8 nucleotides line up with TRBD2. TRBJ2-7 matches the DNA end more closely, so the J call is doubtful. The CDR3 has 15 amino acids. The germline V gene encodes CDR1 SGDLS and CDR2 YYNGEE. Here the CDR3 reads CASSSSGGGGYEQYF. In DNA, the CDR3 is TGTGCCAGCAGCTCCTCCGGGGGGGGCGGTTACGAGCAGTACTTC.

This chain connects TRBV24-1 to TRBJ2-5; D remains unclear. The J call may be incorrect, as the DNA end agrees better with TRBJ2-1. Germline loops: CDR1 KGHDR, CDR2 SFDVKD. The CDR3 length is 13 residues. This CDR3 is CATASGSYNEQFF. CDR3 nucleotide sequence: TGTGCCACCGCCTCAGGATCCTACAATGAGCAGTTCTTC.

The CDR3 is CASSFTGQTNEKLFF. CDR3 in DNA: TGTGCCAGCAGCTTTACGGGACAGACTAATGAAAAACTGTTTTTT. The chain joins TRBV9 to TRBJ1-4; 7 nucleotides line up with TRBD1. V lost 4 bases, J lost 2 bases, and 5 bases stayed unmatched. CDR1 and CDR2 from the germline V gene are SGDLS and YYNGEE. This CDR3 contains 15 residues.

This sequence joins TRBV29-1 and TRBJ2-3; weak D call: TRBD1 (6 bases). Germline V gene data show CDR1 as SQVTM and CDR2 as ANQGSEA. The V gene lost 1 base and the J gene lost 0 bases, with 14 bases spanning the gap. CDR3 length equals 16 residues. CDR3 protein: CSVEGTARSSTDTQYF. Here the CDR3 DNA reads TGCAGCGTTGAAGGGACAGCTAGGTCTAGCACAGATACGCAGTATTTT.

CDR3 amino acids: CAISDRVTGVYEQYF. The CDR3 nucleotides are TGTGCCATCAGTGACCGTGTAACGGGAGTATACGAGCAGTACTTC. The chain uses TRBV10-3 and TRBJ2-7; the D gene is possibly TRBD2 (6 bases). Trimming pared 3 bases from V and 4 bases from J, leaving 16 bases between. Germline CDR1 reads ENHRY; CDR2 reads SYGVKD. This CDR3 comprises 15 residues.

Here the CDR3 reads CASSPGTRTNEKLFF. CDR3 DNA: TGTGCCAGCAGCCCCGGAACACGAACTAATGAAAAACTGTTTTTT. The chain joins TRBV28 to TRBJ1-4; D gene uncertain. Looked up from germline, CDR1 is MDHEN and CDR2 is SYDVKM. The CDR3 length is 15 residues. V was pared by 6 bases and J by 1 base, with 12 bases between.

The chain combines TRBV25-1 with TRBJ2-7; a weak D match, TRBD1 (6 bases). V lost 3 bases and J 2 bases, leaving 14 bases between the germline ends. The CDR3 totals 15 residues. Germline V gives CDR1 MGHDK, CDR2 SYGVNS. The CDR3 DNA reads TGTGCCAGCAGTGATTGGCAGGGGAACACCTACGAGCAGTACTTC. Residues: CASSDWQGNTYEQYF.

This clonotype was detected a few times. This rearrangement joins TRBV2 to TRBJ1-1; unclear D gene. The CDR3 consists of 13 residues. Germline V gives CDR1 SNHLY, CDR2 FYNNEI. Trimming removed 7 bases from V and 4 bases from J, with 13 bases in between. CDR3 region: CASTEWDGTEAFF. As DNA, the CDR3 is TGTGCCAGCACCGAATGGGATGGCACTGAAGCTTTCTTT.

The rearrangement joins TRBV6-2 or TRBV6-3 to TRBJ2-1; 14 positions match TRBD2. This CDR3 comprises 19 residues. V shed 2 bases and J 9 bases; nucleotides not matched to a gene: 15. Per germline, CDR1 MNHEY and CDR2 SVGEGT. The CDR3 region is CASSYTLFGTSGSLGEQFF. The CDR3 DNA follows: TGTGCCAGCAGTTACACCCTATTCGGGACTAGCGGGAGTCTAGGTGAGCAGTTCTTC.

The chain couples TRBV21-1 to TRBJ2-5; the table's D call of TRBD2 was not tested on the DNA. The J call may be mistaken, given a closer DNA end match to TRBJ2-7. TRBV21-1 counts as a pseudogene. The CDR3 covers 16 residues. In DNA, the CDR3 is TGTGCCAGCAGCTCGCCAGTAGCGGGAGTGGCATACGAGCAGTACTTC. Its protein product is CASSSPVAGVAYEQYF.